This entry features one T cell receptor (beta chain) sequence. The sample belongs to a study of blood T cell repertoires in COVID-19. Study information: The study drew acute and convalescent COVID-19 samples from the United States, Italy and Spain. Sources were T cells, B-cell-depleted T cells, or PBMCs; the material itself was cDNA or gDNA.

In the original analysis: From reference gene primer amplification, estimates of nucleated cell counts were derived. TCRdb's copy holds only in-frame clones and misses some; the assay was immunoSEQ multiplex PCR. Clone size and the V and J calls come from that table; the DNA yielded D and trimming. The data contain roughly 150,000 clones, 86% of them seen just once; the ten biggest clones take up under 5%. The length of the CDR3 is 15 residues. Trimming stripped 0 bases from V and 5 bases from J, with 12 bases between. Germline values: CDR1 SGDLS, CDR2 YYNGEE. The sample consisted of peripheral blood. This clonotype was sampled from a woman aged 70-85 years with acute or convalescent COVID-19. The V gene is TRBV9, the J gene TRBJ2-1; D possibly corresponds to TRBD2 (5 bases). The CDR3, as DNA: TGTGCCAGCAGCGTAGCGGGGAGATTCGACAATGAGCAGTTCTTC. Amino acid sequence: CASSVAGRFDNEQFF. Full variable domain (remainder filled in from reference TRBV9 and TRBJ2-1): DSGVTQTPKHLITATGQRVTLRCSPRSGDLSVYWYQQSLDQGLQFLIQYYNGEERAKGNILERFSAQQFPDLHSELNLSSLELGDSALYFCASSVAGRFDNEQFFGPGTRLTVL.